The T cell receptor beta chain under discussion was sequenced for a study of cytomegalovirus exposure and HLA in healthy donors. This PCR relied on a set of 60 Vbeta primers and 13 Jbeta primers. Sequencing was performed with immunoSEQ multiplex PCR; in TCRdb, only in-frame clones are kept and a portion is missing. The sample records around 230,000 clones, nearly 80% being singletons. The junction had 7 bases not matched to a gene; V was cut back by 4 bases and J by 5 bases. The germline V gene has CDR1 SGHRS and CDR2 YFSETQ. The CDR3 covers 14 residues. The chain uses TRBV5-1 and TRBJ1-1; 8 bases are shared with TRBD1. The source material was PBMCs. The TCR was taken from a male donor in good health and CMV-seronegative. CDR3 sequence: CASSLPGGATEAFF. The CDR3 DNA sequence: TGCGCCAGCAGCCTACCAGGGGGCGCGACTGAAGCTTTCTTT.